The next 18 T cell receptor beta chains were all read from a single sample in a study of blood T cell repertoires in COVID-19 (TCRdb year 2020). Receptor libraries were prepared by the immunoSEQ multiplex PCR assay. TCRdb re-hosts the immuneACCESS table, in-frame sequences only. Its copies lack some clones; in the studies checked, an unresolved V gene accounts for under half of them, and the cause for the rest is not known. This sample comprises over 200,000 clones, 83% of them detected only once. Together, the top ten hold 0.95% to 1.5% of the sample. Sequencing was carried out using peripheral blood. The receptors were gathered from a young woman with COVID-19, enrolled during active disease.

The CDR3: CASSHQQGCGASEAFF. CDR3 coding DNA: TGTGCCAGCAGCCACCAACAGGGGTGTGGGGCCTCTGAAGCTTTCTTT. V usage is TRBV3-1 (or the pseudogene TRBV3-2) and J usage is TRBJ1-1; 7 bases agree with TRBD1. Germline V lookup: CDR1 LGHDT, CDR2 YNNKEL (reference sequence). There are 16 residues in the CDR3. Unmatched junction bases numbered 13, after V lost 3 bases and J lost 6 bases.

CDR3: CASSLASGKARETQYF. The CDR3 bases are TGTGCCAGCAGCTTAGCTAGCGGGAAGGCCAGAGAGACCCAGTACTTC. This chain uses TRBV7-9 with TRBJ2-5; 8 bases fit TRBD2. The V gene end was trimmed by 0 bases and the J gene end by 4 bases; junction bases not matched to a gene: 7. This CDR3 contains 16 residues. CDR1 and CDR2 (germline): SEHNR, FQNEAQ (reference sequence).

This chain joins TRBV6-7 and TRBJ1-5; D perhaps matches TRBD1 (6 bases). TRBV6-7 is an ORF, and what it does is uncertain. V dropped 4 bases and J dropped 1 base, with 17 bases sitting between them. This CDR3 spans 17 amino acids. CDR3 residues: CASSFAGGEVSNQPQHF. The CDR3 DNA sequence: TGTGCCAGCAGTTTCGCGGGGGGCGAGGTGAGCAATCAGCCCCAGCATTTT.

This clone was counted many times. The chain uses TRBV6-6 and TRBJ2-7, with D unresolved. The V and J ends lost 8 bases and 3 bases respectively, with 14 bases between them. Germline values: CDR1 MNHNY, CDR2 SVGAGI (reference sequence). The CDR3 extends over 13 amino acids. The CDR3 loop is CASSRQVIYEQYF. The CDR3 DNA sequence: TGTGCCAGCTCCCGGCAGGTGATCTACGAGCAGTACTTC.

The gene calls are TRBV30 and TRBJ2-7; D is unresolved. Per the germline V gene, CDR1 is GTSNPN and CDR2 is SVGIG (reference sequence). The V end was cut by 0 bases, the J end by 0 bases, with 9 bases between. The CDR3 contains 14 residues. The CDR3 sequence is CAWSVGSHSYEQYF. The CDR3 nucleotides read TGTGCCTGGAGTGTGGGCAGCCACTCCTACGAGCAGTACTTC.

The chain uses TRBV19 and TRBJ1-5; D is undetermined. Germline CDR1 reads LNHDA; CDR2 reads SQIVND (reference sequence). The CDR3 runs 15 residues. V was shortened by 3 bases and J by 5 bases, with 14 bases between the two germline ends. CDR3 sequence (DNA): TGTGCCAGTAGTATCCCGCGTCGGGATCATCAGCCCCAGCATTTT. It translates to CASSIPRRDHQPQHF. The full variable domain, completed using reference TRBV19 and TRBJ1-5, is DGGITQSPKYLFRKEGQNVTLSCEQNLNHDAMYWYRQDPGQGLRLIYYSQIVNDFQKGDIAEGYSVSREKKESFPLTVTSAQKNPTAFYLCASSIPRRDHQPQHFGDGTRLSIL.

This clone was counted once. The chain joins TRBV2 to TRBJ2-7, with 9 nucleotides matching TRBD2. The germline V gene has CDR1 SNHLY and CDR2 FYNNEI. The CDR3 is 15 residues long. The trim removed 6 bases at V and 0 bases at J, leaving 6 bases unmatched. CDR3: CASSEIAGDSYEQYF. In DNA form, the CDR3 reads TGTGCCAGCAGCGAGATAGCGGGGGACTCCTACGAGCAGTACTTC.

V and J are TRBV27 and TRBJ1-1, with D uncertain. The CDR3 sequence is 14 residues long. CDR1 is MNHEY and CDR2 is SMNVEV in the germline V gene (reference sequence). Trimming left V 3 bases short and J 1 base short, with 9 bases between. CDR3 sequence: CASSFSSWNTEAFF. The CDR3 nucleotides read TGTGCCAGCAGTTTTTCGTCCTGGAACACTGAAGCTTTCTTT.

This clone was seen just once. J is TRBJ2-3 and V is TRBV7-2, with a possible D match to TRBD2 (5 bases). Trimming removed 1 base at V and 7 bases at J, with 6 bases between. The CDR3 is 12 residues long. Germline V gene sequence: CDR1 SGHTA, CDR2 FQGNSA. CDR3 coding DNA: TGTGCCAGCAGCTTAGTGACTAATACGCAGTATTTT. It specifies CASSLVTNTQYF.

The chain combines TRBV7-3 with TRBJ2-3; 14 bases match TRBD2. Trimming removed 5 bases from V and 3 bases from J; junction bases left unmatched: 4. The CDR3 runs 16 residues. Germline CDR1 and CDR2: SGHTA and FQGTGA. CDR3 DNA: TGTGCCAGCAGCCGAGGGACTAGCGGGAGTACAGATACGCAGTATTTT. Amino acid sequence: CASSRGTSGSTDTQYF.

This chain uses TRBV7-3 with TRBJ2-2; 12 positions agree with TRBD2. The V gene end was trimmed by 4 bases and the J gene end by 1 base; junction bases not matched to a gene: 4. This CDR3 region has 17 residues. CDR1 SGHTA and CDR2 FQGTGA come from the germline V gene. The CDR3 nucleotides are TGTGCCAGCAGCTCCGGGACTAGCGGGTGGAACACCGGGGAGCTGTTTTTT. Its protein is CASSSGTSGWNTGELFF. The entire variable domain, with the rest obtained from reference TRBV7-3 and TRBJ2-2, is as follows: GAGVSQTPSNKVTEKGKYVELRCDPISGHTALYWYRQSLGQGPEFLIYFQGTGAADDSGLPNDRFFAVRPEGSVSTLKIQRTERGDSAVYLCASSSGTSGWNTGELFFGEGSRLTVL.

This chain connects TRBV6-5 to TRBJ1-5; no definite D call. Germline-derived CDR1 and CDR2 are MNHEY and SVGAGI. V gave up 0 bases and J gave up 7 bases, with 16 bases separating them. This CDR3 region has 16 residues. The CDR3: CASSYSALDIAQPQHF. The CDR3 DNA sequence: TGTGCCAGCAGTTACTCGGCGTTAGATATAGCCCAGCCCCAGCATTTT.

The CDR3 bases are TGTGCCAGCAACCCAGCGGGAGCTTACTATGGCTACACCTTC. This gives the protein CASNPAGAYYGYTF. J is TRBJ1-2 and V is TRBV7-8; no firm D call. Germline CDR1 SGHVS, CDR2 FQNEAQ. Trimming left V 7 bases short and J 3 bases short, with 15 bases between. CDR3 length: 14 amino acids.

The chain links TRBV5-1 to TRBJ2-1; 7 bases align to TRBD2. The V segment lost 4 bases and the J segment 5 bases; nucleotides outside the gene matches: 6. The CDR3 consists of 14 residues. Germline loops: CDR1 SGHRS, CDR2 YFSETQ. The CDR3 reads CASSPAGEDNEQFF. Written as DNA, the CDR3 is TGCGCCAGCAGCCCGGCGGGGGAGGACAATGAGCAGTTCTTC.

The V gene is TRBV29-1, the J gene TRBJ1-4, with D perhaps TRBD1 (5 bases). The length of the CDR3 is 13 residues. V lost 6 bases and J 3 bases, leaving 11 bases between the germline ends. CDR1 and CDR2 from the germline V gene are SQVTM and ANQGSEA. CDR3 DNA sequence: TGCAGCGTCAGCCGGGGGGCTAATGAAAAACTGTTTTTT. It translates to CSVSRGANEKLFF.

The chain combines TRBV25-1 with TRBJ2-7; D unresolved. CDR3 length: 13 amino acids. Deletions cut 6 bases from V and 0 bases from J, with 9 bases between. Germline values: CDR1 MGHDK, CDR2 SYGVNS. CDR3 in amino acids: CASSPSGSYEQYF. The CDR3 coding sequence is TGTGCCAGCAGCCCTAGTGGCTCCTACGAGCAGTACTTC.

V and J are TRBV27 and TRBJ2-3; 8 nucleotides align to TRBD2. Germline V gene sequence: CDR1 MNHEY, CDR2 SMNVEV (reference sequence). This CDR3 is built from 15 residues. The trim removed 4 bases at V and 4 bases at J, leaving 7 bases unmatched. As DNA, the CDR3 is TGTGCCAGCAGTTCTCCCGGACTAGCCGCAGATACGCAGTATTTT. Protein sequence: CASSSPGLAADTQYF.

The rearrangement joins TRBV4-2 to TRBJ1-1; D is unresolved. Per germline, CDR1 LGHNA and CDR2 YNFKEQ. CDR3 length: 13 residues. V lost 3 bases to trimming and J lost 4 bases, with 9 bases between them. The CDR3 DNA is TGTGCCAGCAGCCAGGGTGGGCCCACTGAAGCTTTCTTT. Translating it yields CASSQGGPTEAFF.